This T cell receptor beta chain derives from a study of OX40 agonist ivuxolimab in advanced cancers. TCRdb's table, derived via immunoSEQ multiplex PCR, lists solely in-frame clones and lacks some. Seen here are approximately 59,000 clones, about 88% observed once, and the top ten hold 0.76%. The CDR3 consists of 15 residues. V gave up 1 base and J gave up 5 bases; unmatched junction bases: 7. Germline V gene lookup returns CDR1 MDHEN and CDR2 SYDVKM. As concerns this clone: What it binds is unknown.

Regarding the study as a whole: People who partly responded at 0.1-3.0 mg/kg had some of the least clonal expansion seen.

The sample was CD4+ or CD8+ T cells sorted from blood, taken in a trial of the OX40 agonist ivuxolimab. The receptor was isolated from an adult with an advanced solid tumor such as melanoma, head and neck, liver or kidney cancer. The V call is TRBV28, the J call TRBJ2-5; 7 nucleotides agree with TRBD2. This chain's CDR3 is CASSLLRGSVETQYF. The CDR3 nucleotides read TGTGCCAGCAGTTTATTACGCGGGAGCGTGGAGACCCAGTACTTC.